Listed below are T cell receptor beta chains from one sample, sequenced in a study of T cell changes during pregnancy in multiple sclerosis. The assay was immunoSEQ multiplex PCR, and TCRdb's table has in-frame clones only and misses some. The profile covers fewer than 40,000 clones, with around 90% appearing a single time and approximately 0.35% taken by the ten largest. The specimen comprised CD4+ T cells from peripheral blood mononuclear cells, sampled after pregnancy. Receptor source: a female donor in good health, enrolled as a control in a pregnancy study. The CDR3 runs from the conserved cysteine through the conserved F or W. D genes are given only for firm matches. Only some rows state a clone size, as once, few, many or a class for expanded clones.

V	length	J	D	size	DNA	CDR3
TRBV12-2	14	TRBJ1-2	.	.	TGTGCAAGTCGCTTAGCGCAGGGGGTTGGCGGCTACACCTTC	CASRLAQGVGGYTF
TRBV2	17	TRBJ2-5	TRBD2	.	TGTGCCAGCAGTGAAGTACTAGCGGGAGTAGGGCAAGAGACCCAGTACTTC	CASSEVLAGVGQETQYF
TRBV30	13	TRBJ1-4	TRBD1	.	TGTGCCTCTGACAGGGGGCTTAATGAAAAACTGTTTTTT	CASDRGLNEKLFF
TRBV10-1	15	TRBJ2-2	.	.	TGCGCCAGCAGTGAGAGGGCAGGGGACACCGGGGAGCTGTTTTTT	CASSERAGDTGELFF
TRBV11-3	15	TRBJ2-3	TRBD1	.	TGTGCCAGCAGACCGGGACAGGGGACGACAGATACGCAGTATTTT	CASRPGQGTTDTQYF
TRBV29-1	13	TRBJ2-3	.	.	TGCAGCGTCCAGGGCCTAGCGCCAGATACGCAGTATTTT	CSVQGLAPDTQYF
TRBV30	14	TRBJ2-5	.	.	TGTGCCTGGGCCGTTACAGGGCTTCACGAGACCCAGTACTTC	CAWAVTGLHETQYF
TRBV5-1	15	TRBJ2-1	TRBD2	.	TGCGCCAGCAGCTTCCCCGAGGGACTAGCGGGAGATCAGTTCTTC	CASSFPEGLAGDQFF
TRBV7-9	15	TRBJ1-2	TRBD1	few	TGTGCCAGCAGCTTGGGACAGGGGGTCGACTATGGCTACACCTTC	CASSLGQGVDYGYTF
TRBV11-2	15	TRBJ2-6	.	.	TGTGCCAGCAGCTTAGGGACTTCTGGGGCCAACGTCCTGACTTTC	CASSLGTSGANVLTF
TRBV6-6	13	TRBJ2-7	.	.	TGTGCCAGCAGGACTGGTGATTCCTACGAGCAGTACTTC	CASRTGDSYEQYF
TRBV4-1	15	TRBJ2-2	.	once	TGCGCCAGCAGCCAAGTTCGGGGGAACACCGGGGAGCTGTTTTTT	CASSQVRGNTGELFF
TRBV6-5	16	TRBJ2-1	TRBD2	.	TGTGCCAGCAGTTACGGTCGAGCGGGGGTTGGCAATGAGCAGTTCTTC	CASSYGRAGVGNEQFF
TRBV19	13	TRBJ1-2	.	.	TGTGCCAGTAGCCCGGGTCCTAACTATGGCTACACCTTC	CASSPGPNYGYTF
TRBV27	13	TRBJ1-2	.	.	TGTGCCAGCAGTCCCCAGGGGACCTATGGCTACACCTTC	CASSPQGTYGYTF
TRBV2	13	TRBJ2-7	.	few	TGTGCCAGCAGCCTCGACAGCTCCTACGAGCAGTACTTC	CASSLDSSYEQYF
TRBV28	13	TRBJ2-7	TRBD1	.	TGTGCCAGCAGGAGGACAGGGGTGGGCGAGCAGTACTTC	CASRRTGVGEQYF
TRBV30	15	TRBJ1-2	TRBD1	.	TGTGCCTGGAGTGGGAGGACAGGGATGAAGCATGGCTACACCTTC	CAWSGRTGMKHGYTF
TRBV19	14	TRBJ1-5	.	.	TGTGCCAGTAGTGGGGAGGCAGGGCATCAGCCCCAGCATTTT	CASSGEAGHQPQHF
TRBV4-3	15	TRBJ1-2	.	once	TGCGCCAGCAGCCAAGATCGGGGGTCGGGCTATGGCTACACCTTC	CASSQDRGSGYGYTF
TRBV18	14	TRBJ2-2	.	.	TGTGCCAGCTCACCGAGGACTAACACCGGGGAGCTGTTTTTT	CASSPRTNTGELFF
TRBV11-2	14	TRBJ2-7	TRBD2	.	TGTGCCAGCAGGGCACTAGCGGGAGGCTACGAGCAGTACTTC	CASRALAGGYEQYF
TRBV7-2	14	TRBJ1-1	.	.	TGTGCCAGCAGCCTGTCGGGGGTGAACACTGAAGCTTTCTTT	CASSLSGVNTEAFF
TRBV12-2	15	TRBJ1-2	.	.	TGTGCAAGTCGCTTAGTCGCACTAACTAACTATGGCTACACCTTC	CASRLVALTNYGYTF
TRBV5-8	16	TRBJ1-1	TRBD1	.	TGTGCCAGCAGCTTGGTACAGGGGATCATGAACACTGAAGCTTTCTTT	CASSLVQGIMNTEAFF
TRBV7-9	17	TRBJ2-1	TRBD1	.	TGTGCCAGCAGCCCCCAGTCGGGACAGGGGGCGCGGGGTGAGCAGTTCTTC	CASSPQSGQGARGEQFF
TRBV15	12	TRBJ1-2	.	.	TGTGCCACCAGCAATTTACAGTGGGGCTACACCTTC	CATSNLQWGYTF
TRBV27	14	TRBJ1-2	TRBD1	.	TGTGCCAGCAGTTTAACGGGACAGGGAGATGGCTACACCTTC	CASSLTGQGDGYTF
TRBV27	13	TRBJ1-6	.	.	TGTGCCAGCTGGGCTGGTTGGGATTCACCCCTCCACTTT	CASWAGWDSPLHF
TRBV10-3	16	TRBJ1-1	TRBD1	.	TGTGCCATCAGTCCCCGGACAGGGAGTAGGGACACTGAAGCTTTCTTT	CAISPRTGSRDTEAFF
TRBV4-3	16	TRBJ2-1	TRBD1	.	TGCGCCAGCAGCCAAGATCTAGCGACAGGGGGCAATGAGCAGTTCTTC	CASSQDLATGGNEQFF
TRBV5-4	16	TRBJ1-3	.	.	TGTGCCAGCAGCTTGGGGAGCGGGGTCTCTGGAAACACCATATATTTT	CASSLGSGVSGNTIYF
TRBV7-2	15	TRBJ1-1	.	.	TGTGCCAGCAGCTTAGCATACAGCCCGAACACTGAAGCTTTCTTT	CASSLAYSPNTEAFF
TRBV30	18	TRBJ2-1	.	.	TGTGCCTGGAGTGTTATACTAGGGACACTAAAAAAAGGAAATGAGCAGTTCTTC	CAWSVILGTLKKGNEQFF
TRBV2	15	TRBJ2-3	.	.	TGTGCCAGCACCCAAGAAGGGAGTCGGGCAGATACGCAGTATTTT	CASTQEGSRADTQYF
TRBV6-1	15	TRBJ2-7	.	.	TGTGCCAGCAGTGAACCGGCAGGCAATTCCTACGAGCAGTACTTC	CASSEPAGNSYEQYF
TRBV4-1	15	TRBJ1-1	.	.	TGCGCCAGCAGCCTAACTATGACAGCGAACACTGAAGCTTTCTTT	CASSLTMTANTEAFF
TRBV6-5	13	TRBJ1-2	.	.	TGTGCCAGCAGTTACGACACGGCCTATGGCTACACCTTC	CASSYDTAYGYTF
TRBV11-3	14	TRBJ2-5	TRBD2	few	TGTGCCAGCAGCAAAACGGGGGGGCTCGAGACCCAGTACTTC	CASSKTGGLETQYF
TRBV7-2	13	TRBJ2-1	.	.	TGTGCCAGCAGCCCCGGCTCCTACAATGAGCAGTTCTTC	CASSPGSYNEQFF
TRBV6-1	13	TRBJ1-2	.	once	TGTGCCAGCAGTGAAGAGGGACTTTATGGCTACACCTTC	CASSEEGLYGYTF
TRBV19	15	TRBJ1-1	.	.	TGTGCCAGTGCCACAGGGTCCCTCGTCGGCACTGAAGCTTTCTTT	CASATGSLVGTEAFF
TRBV6-1	15	TRBJ1-3	.	.	TGTGCCAGCAGTGGAGTCGGGGATTCTGGAAACACCATATATTTT	CASSGVGDSGNTIYF
TRBV18	20	TRBJ2-7	TRBD2	.	TGTGCCAGCTCAACTGGACTAGCGGGGGCCGAAGTTCGTGGAATGTACGAGCAGTACTTC	CASSTGLAGAEVRGMYEQYF
TRBV19	14	TRBJ2-7	.	.	TGTGCCAGTAGTAGTCTGGAGACGGGGTACGAGCAGTACTTC	CASSSLETGYEQYF
TRBV7-2	15	TRBJ2-2	TRBD1	.	TGTGCCAGCAGCCCGGACAGGGGCGGTGCCGGGGAGCTGTTTTTT	CASSPDRGGAGELFF
TRBV7-9	15	TRBJ2-1	.	.	TGTGCCAGCAGCTTAGCGGGAGACTCCTACAATGAGCAGTTCTTC	CASSLAGDSYNEQFF
TRBV7-6	15	TRBJ2-7	.	.	TGTGCCAGCAGCTTTAGGGGGGGAACAGAGGACGAGCAGTACTTC	CASSFRGGTEDEQYF
TRBV5-4	14	TRBJ1-2	.	.	TGTGCCAGCAGCTTACCCAGCAGGGGATTTGGCTACACCTTC	CASSLPSRGFGYTF
TRBV5-1	16	TRBJ2-7	TRBD2	.	TGCGCCAGCAGCCCACTTACTAGCGGGATCCTCTACGAGCAGTACTTC	CASSPLTSGILYEQYF
TRBV30	21	TRBJ2-4	TRBD2	once	TGTGCCTGGAGTGCGCCCTCAGGACTAGCGGGGATCGTAGGGGCCAAAAACATTCAGTACTTC	CAWSAPSGLAGIVGAKNIQYF
TRBV4-3	17	TRBJ2-3	TRBD2	few	TGCGCCAGCAGCCAACAAGCCGGGGGGGCCAATCCAGATACGCAGTATTTT	CASSQQAGGANPDTQYF
TRBV6-5	16	TRBJ2-3	TRBD2	once	TGTGCCAGCAGTTACCGGCTAGCGGGGCGTACAGATACGCAGTATTTT	CASSYRLAGRTDTQYF
TRBV28	15	TRBJ2-1	TRBD1	.	TGTGCCAGCAGCAACCGGGGACAGAGAAACAATGAGCAGTTCTTC	CASSNRGQRNNEQFF
TRBV19	15	TRBJ2-5	TRBD2	.	TGTGCCAGTAGTATAGTGGGCGGGAGAGGGGAGACCCAGTACTTC	CASSIVGGRGETQYF
TRBV6-1	14	TRBJ1-1	TRBD1	.	TGTGCCAGCAGAGCCGGGACAGCCAACACTGAAGCTTTCTTT	CASRAGTANTEAFF
TRBV6-4	14	TRBJ2-1	.	once	TGTGCCAGCAGTGGACGGGGACTTTACAATGAGCAGTTCTTC	CASSGRGLYNEQFF